The sample holds one count of the clone carrying this T cell receptor beta chain. Its specificity is not known. The PCR employed 60 Vbeta primers together with 13 Jbeta primers. Some clones are missing from TCRdb's copy, which holds only in-frame ones; the method was immunoSEQ multiplex PCR. The sample records 180,000 or so clones, over 60% being singletons. The data belong to a study of cytomegalovirus exposure and HLA in healthy donors. Turning to the study itself: Early on, a data release was issued that held 65 million to 100 million unique TCRs from HLA-typed donors.

Study-level points and caveats: Sequencing likely generated an artifact that appeared as a cluster of highly shared sequence variants.

This CDR3 is built from 14 residues. Germline V CDR1 and CDR2: MNHNY, SVGAGI (reference sequence). Between the trimmed V and J ends, which lost 0 bases and 4 bases, there was a span of 7 bases. The clonotype was recovered from a young man in good health and CMV-seronegative. Sequenced: PBMCs. The chain links TRBV6-6 to TRBJ1-3, with no clear D. The CDR3 nucleotides are TGTGCCAGCAGTTACTCTGCCAGGGGAAACACCATATATTTT. Translated: CASSYSARGNTIYF.